Sequencing of this T cell receptor (beta chain) was carried out in a study of vaccination and CD4 T cells after COVID-19. Study-wide context: Six males and four females, two Hispanic, made up the convalescents.

This clonotype was counted a few times. What it recognizes is unknown. The Oncomine TCR Beta short-read assay sequenced DNA from cultured CD4+ T cells. DNA came from CD4+ T cells after culture. TCRdb re-called the PCR reads through MiXCR, storing one row per CDR3 protein. The table records roughly 20,000 distinct CDR3 sequences, around 62% of them present only once. Treatment given: approximately 9-day PBMC culture with coronavirus spike peptide pools or control peptides (ViraFEST assay). The culture of around 2 million PBMCs per well included approximately 10 IU/ml IL-2 and approximately 9.2 ug/ml peptide pools. This CDR3 spans 15 amino acids. Per germline, CDR1 DFQATT and CDR2 SNEGSKA (reference sequence). V was clipped by 1 base and J by 0 bases; unmatched bases: 3.

The sequencing here drew on CD4+ T cells from blood, cultured in vitro, taken before SARS-CoV-2 vaccination. This receptor was identified in a human donor who received a COVID-19 vaccine. The chain couples TRBV20-1 to TRBJ2-3; TRBD2 agrees at 8 bases. The CDR3 is CSARGQRGSTDTQYF. The CDR3 DNA sequence: TGCAGTGCTAGAGGCCAGCGGGGGAGCACAGATACGCAGTATTTT.